The rows below give T cell receptor beta chains drawn from one sample of a study of spatial heterogeneity in lung cancer. TCRdb analysed the 5' RACE reads with MiXCR anew, one entry per CDR3 protein. This sample has 20,000 to 25,000 distinct CDR3 sequences, with around 5% found just once. The sample in question was PBMCs, obtained at surgery. Receptor source: a male donor with early-stage non-small cell lung cancer. CDR3s include the opening cysteine and the closing phenylalanine or tryptophan.

j_call,v_call,cdr3_aa
TRBJ2-1,TRBV29-1,CSVEGTGGSSYNEQFF
TRBJ2-7,TRBV30,CAWSPSQRDSYEQYF
TRBJ1-2,TRBV23-1,CASRHDSYGYTF
TRBJ2-5,TRBV30,CAWSPGLASSQETQYF
TRBJ1-1,TRBV10-2,CASSESLWGLKAEAFF
TRBJ2-4,TRBV5-1,CASSLVAENIQYF
TRBJ1-4,TRBV5-8,CASSPHRDPEKLFF
TRBJ2-7,TRBV21-1,CASMAVPEQYF
TRBJ2-7,TRBV4-2,CASSRDPGTGSDEQYF
TRBJ2-2,TRBV23-1,CASSVGLYTGELFF
TRBJ2-7,TRBV20-1,CSAREGTMGHEQYF
TRBJ1-3,TRBV25-1,CASSPPLWGGNTIYF
TRBJ1-1,TRBV9,CASSVQGASGTEAFF
TRBJ2-3,TRBV18,CASSQFQQGTDTQYF
TRBJ2-3,TRBV11-2,CASSLTSYTADTQYF
TRBJ2-3,TRBV20-1,CSARVRLAASTDTQYF
TRBJ2-7,TRBV28,CASRPSYDTYEQYF
TRBJ1-2,TRBV12-3/TRBV12-4,CASIQGSLRF
TRBJ2-3,TRBV5-1,CATRDLASTDTQYF
TRBJ2-1,TRBV9,CASSPGLAAYNEQFF
TRBJ1-2,TRBV6-2/TRBV6-3,CASSYSNDPADYGYTF
TRBJ2-6,TRBV6-6,CASLNDGGANVLTF
TRBJ1-2,TRBV25-1,CASSEGVGGYTF
TRBJ2-2,TRBV4-1,CASGTYTGELFF
TRBJ2-3,TRBV7-2,CASSLRQGHVDTQYF
TRBJ1-2,TRBV7-3,CASSLGTGGAGYTF
TRBJ2-3,TRBV10-1,CASSRDGTADTQYF
TRBJ2-7,TRBV4-1,CASSQGAGVTYEQYF